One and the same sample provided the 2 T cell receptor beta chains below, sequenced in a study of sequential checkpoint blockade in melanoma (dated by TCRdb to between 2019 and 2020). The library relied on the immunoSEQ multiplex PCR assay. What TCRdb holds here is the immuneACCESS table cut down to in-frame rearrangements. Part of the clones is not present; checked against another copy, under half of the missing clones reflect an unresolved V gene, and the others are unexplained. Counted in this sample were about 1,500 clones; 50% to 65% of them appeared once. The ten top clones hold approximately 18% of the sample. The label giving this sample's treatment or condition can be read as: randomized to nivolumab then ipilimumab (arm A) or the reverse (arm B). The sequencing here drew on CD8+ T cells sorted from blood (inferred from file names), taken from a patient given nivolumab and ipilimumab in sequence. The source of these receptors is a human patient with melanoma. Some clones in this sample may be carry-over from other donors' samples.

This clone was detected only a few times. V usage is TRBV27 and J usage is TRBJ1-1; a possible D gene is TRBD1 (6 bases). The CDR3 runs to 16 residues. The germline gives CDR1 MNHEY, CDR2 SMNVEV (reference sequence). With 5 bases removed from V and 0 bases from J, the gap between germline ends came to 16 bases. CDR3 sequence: CASSPSRTALNTEAFF. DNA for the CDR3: TGTGCCAGCAGTCCCTCAAGGACAGCCTTGAACACTGAAGCTTTCTTT.

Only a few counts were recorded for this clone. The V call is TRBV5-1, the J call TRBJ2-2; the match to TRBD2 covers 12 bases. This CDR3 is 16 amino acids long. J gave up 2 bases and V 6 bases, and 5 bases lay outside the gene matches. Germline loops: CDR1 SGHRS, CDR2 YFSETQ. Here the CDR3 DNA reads TGCGCCAGCAAACTAGCGGGGGGCCTCAACACCGGGGAGCTGTTTTTT. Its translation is CASKLAGGLNTGELFF.